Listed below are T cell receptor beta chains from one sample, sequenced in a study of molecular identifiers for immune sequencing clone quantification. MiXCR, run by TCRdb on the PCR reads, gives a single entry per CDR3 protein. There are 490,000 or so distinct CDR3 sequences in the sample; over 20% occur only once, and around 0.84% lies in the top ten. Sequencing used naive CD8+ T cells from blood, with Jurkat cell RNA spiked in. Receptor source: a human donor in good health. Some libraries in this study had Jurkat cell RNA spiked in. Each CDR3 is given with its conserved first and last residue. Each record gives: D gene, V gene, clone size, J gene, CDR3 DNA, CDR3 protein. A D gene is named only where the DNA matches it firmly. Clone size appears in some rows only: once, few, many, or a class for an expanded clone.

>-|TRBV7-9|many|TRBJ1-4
TGTGCCAGCAGCTTATTGGGGAAAGAAAAACTGTTTTTT
CASSLLGKEKLFF
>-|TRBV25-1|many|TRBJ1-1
TGTGCCAGCAGTGAAGTCCTAGGAGAAAACACTGAAGCTTTCTTT
CASSEVLGENTEAFF
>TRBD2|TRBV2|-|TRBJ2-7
TGTGCCAGCAGTCTGGCTAGCGGTACCTACGAGCAGTACTTC
CASSLASGTYEQYF
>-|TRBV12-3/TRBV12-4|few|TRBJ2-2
TGTGCCAGCAGGTCAATTTTCACCGGGGAGCTGTTTTTT
CASRSIFTGELFF
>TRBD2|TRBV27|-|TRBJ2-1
TGTGCCAGCAGCCCGGGACTAGCGGGATTGAATGAGCAGTTCTTC
CASSPGLAGLNEQFF
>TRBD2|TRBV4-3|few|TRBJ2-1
TGCGCCAGCAGCCAAGGGACTAGCGGCTTTTACAATGAGCAGTTCTTC
CASSQGTSGFYNEQFF
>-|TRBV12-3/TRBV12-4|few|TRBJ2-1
TGTGCCAGCAGCCCGGATGTAAATGAGCAGTTCTTC
CASSPDVNEQFF
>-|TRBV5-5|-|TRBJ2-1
TGTGCCAGCAGCCTGGGACCCAATGAGCAGTTCTTC
CASSLGPNEQFF
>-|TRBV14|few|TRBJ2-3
TGTGCCAGCAGCCAAGAGAGACCAGGCCGGCGCACAGATACGCAGTATTTT
CASSQERPGRRTDTQYF
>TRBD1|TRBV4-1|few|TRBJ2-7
TGCGCCAGCAGCCAGACCGGGACAGGGGTCGAGCAGTACTTC
CASSQTGTGVEQYF
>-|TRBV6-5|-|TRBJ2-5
TGTGCCAGCGGTTACGGGATTCCAGGTGTAGAGACCCAGTACTTC
CASGYGIPGVETQYF
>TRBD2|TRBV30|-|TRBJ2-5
TGTGCCTGGAGCTCCGTAGCGGGGCAAGAGACCCAGTACTTC
CAWSSVAGQETQYF
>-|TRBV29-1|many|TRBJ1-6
TGCAGCGTTTCGGACAGATCAGGTTCACCCCTCCACTTT
CSVSDRSGSPLHF
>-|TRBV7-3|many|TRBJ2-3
TGTGCCAGCAGCTTAATTTCGGCTAGCAATGGCCATACGCAGTATTTT
CASSLISASNGHTQYF
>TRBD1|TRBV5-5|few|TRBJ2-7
TGTGCCAGCAGCTTGGACAGGGGGCTCTACGAGCAGTACTTC
CASSLDRGLYEQYF
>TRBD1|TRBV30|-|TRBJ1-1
TGTGCCTGGAGTGTACAGGGGGTCGGACTCACTGAAGCTTTCTTT
CAWSVQGVGLTEAFF
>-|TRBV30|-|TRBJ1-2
TGTGCCTGGAACCGAGAACAGGCTAACTATGGCTACACCTTC
CAWNREQANYGYTF
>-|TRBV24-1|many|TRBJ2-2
TGTGCCACCAGTGAAGGCACCGGGGAGCTGTTTTTT
CATSEGTGELFF
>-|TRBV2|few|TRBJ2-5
TGTGCCAGCATGGAACAGCCGGCCCAGTACTTC
CASMEQPAQYF
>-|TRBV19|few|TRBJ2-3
TGTGCCAGTAGTAGTGGTGAAAGTAGCACAGATACGCAGTATTTT
CASSSGESSTDTQYF
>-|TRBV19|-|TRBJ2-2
TGTGCCAGTCAGCCGAGGACCGGGGAGCTGTTTTTT
CASQPRTGELFF
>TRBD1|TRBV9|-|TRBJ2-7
TGTGCCAGCAGCTCATCCCCAGGGGGCGGTGAGCAGTACTTC
CASSSSPGGGEQYF
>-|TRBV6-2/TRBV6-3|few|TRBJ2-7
TGTGCCAGCAGTTACTCGAAGGGGACTGCGAGAGACGAGCAGTACTTC
CASSYSKGTARDEQYF
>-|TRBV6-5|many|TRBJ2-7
TGTGCCAGCAGTTCACAGGGATATCTTCGAGGGGAGTACTTC
CASSSQGYLRGEYF
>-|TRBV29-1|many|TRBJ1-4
TGCAGCGTCTTGGGGGAGACTAATGAAAAACTGTTTTTT
CSVLGETNEKLFF
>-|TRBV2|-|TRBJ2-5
TGTACCAGCAGTGATCCGGCAGGCCCCCAAGAGACCCAGTACTTC
CTSSDPAGPQETQYF
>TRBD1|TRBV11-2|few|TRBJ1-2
TGTGCCAGCAGCGGGCAGACAGGGGGCGCCTATGGCTACACCTTC
CASSGQTGGAYGYTF
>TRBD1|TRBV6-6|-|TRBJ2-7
TGTGCCAGCAGTTTTCAAGGGGGCTACGACGAGCAGTACTTC
CASSFQGGYDEQYF
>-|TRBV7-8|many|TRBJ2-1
TGTGCCAGCAGCTCCCGGACTGAGCAGTTCTTC
CASSSRTEQFF
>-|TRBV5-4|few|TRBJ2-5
TGTGCCAGCAGCGGCGAAGGACTGGTCGGGGAGACCCAGTACTTC
CASSGEGLVGETQYF
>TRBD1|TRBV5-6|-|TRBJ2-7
TGTGCCAGCAGCCCACGGAGGGACAGGGACTACGAGCAGTACTTC
CASSPRRDRDYEQYF
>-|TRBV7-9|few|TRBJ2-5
TGTGCCAGCAGCCTCACCGAGGAGGTGACCCAGTACTTC
CASSLTEEVTQYF
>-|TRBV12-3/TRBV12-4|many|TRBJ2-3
TGTGCCAGCAGCCCATCCGTAGCTGCTAGCACAGATACGCAGTATTTT
CASSPSVAASTDTQYF
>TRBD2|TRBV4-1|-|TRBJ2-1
TGCGCCAGCAGCCAAGAAAAGGGACTAGTTCTCTACAATGAGCAGTTCTTC
CASSQEKGLVLYNEQFF
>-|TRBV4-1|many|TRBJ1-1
TGCGCCAGCAGCCCAATAGCTCCTGGGACTGAAGCTTTCTTT
CASSPIAPGTEAFF
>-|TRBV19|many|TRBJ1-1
TGTGCCAGTAGTCCACATGGGGGGGTGAACACTGAAGCTTTCTTT
CASSPHGGVNTEAFF
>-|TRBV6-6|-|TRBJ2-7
TGTGCCAGCAGTTACGGCTTAGGGGTGAGCTCCTACGAGCAGTACTTC
CASSYGLGVSSYEQYF
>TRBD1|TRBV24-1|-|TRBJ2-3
TGTGCCACCAGTGATATCCCTTCGACAGGGGGCGCAGATACGCAGTATTTT
CATSDIPSTGGADTQYF
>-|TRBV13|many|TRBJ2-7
TGTGCCAGCAGCTTAGGCGGGGGTGAAGAGCAGTACTTC
CASSLGGGEEQYF
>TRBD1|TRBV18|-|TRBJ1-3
TGTGCCAGCTCACCTCCGGGACAGGACCTCTCTGGAAACACCATATATTTT
CASSPPGQDLSGNTIYF
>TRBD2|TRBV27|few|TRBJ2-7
TGTGCCAGCAGTTTGGGGGGGATGGATGTAACCTACGAGCAGTACTTC
CASSLGGMDVTYEQYF
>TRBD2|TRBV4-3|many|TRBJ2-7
TGCGCCAGCAGCCACGGGACTAGCGGACCCTACGAGCAGTACTTC
CASSHGTSGPYEQYF
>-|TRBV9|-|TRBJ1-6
TGTGCCAGCAGCGCGAGGGTATCCTATAATTCACCCCTCCACTTT
CASSARVSYNSPLHF
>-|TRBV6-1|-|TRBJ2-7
TGTGCCAGCAGTGAAGGAAGTAATTTCTACGAGCAGTACTTC
CASSEGSNFYEQYF
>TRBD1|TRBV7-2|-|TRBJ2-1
TGTGCCAGCAGCTCGGCCGGGACAGGGTTCAATGAGCAGTTCTTC
CASSSAGTGFNEQFF
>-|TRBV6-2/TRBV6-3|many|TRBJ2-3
TGTGCCAGCAGTTCTCGGTTTCTAGATACGCAGTATTTT
CASSSRFLDTQYF
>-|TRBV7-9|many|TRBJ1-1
TGTGCCAGCAGCTTAGGGGCCGTTGAAGCTTTCTTT
CASSLGAVEAFF
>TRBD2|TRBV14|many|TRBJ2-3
TGTGCCAGCAGCCAAGACCCGCTAGCGGGAGGCACAGATACGCAGTATTTT
CASSQDPLAGGTDTQYF
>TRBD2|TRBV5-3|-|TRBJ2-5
TGTGCCAGCAGCCCGGCGGGACTAGCGGGAGTGCATGAGACCCAGTACTTC
CASSPAGLAGVHETQYF
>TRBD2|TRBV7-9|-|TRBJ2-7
TGTGCCAGCAGCGCACCCTTAGCGGGGGTGCCCTACGAGCAGTACTTC
CASSAPLAGVPYEQYF
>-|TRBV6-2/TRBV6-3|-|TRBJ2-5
TGTGCCAGTCAATATCGGGGGCCGCAAGAGACCCAGTACTTC
CASQYRGPQETQYF
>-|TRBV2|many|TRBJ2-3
TGTGCCAGCAGAGGCGGTACAAACACAGATACGCAGTATTTT
CASRGGTNTDTQYF
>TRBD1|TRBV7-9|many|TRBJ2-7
TGTGCCAGCCGGGGGACAGGGACCTACGAGCAGTACTTC
CASRGTGTYEQYF
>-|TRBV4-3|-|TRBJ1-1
TGCGCCAGCAGCCAAGATGACGTGTCGGGGACTGAAGCTTTCTTT
CASSQDDVSGTEAFF
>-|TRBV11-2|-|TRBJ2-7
TGTGCCAGCAGCTCCAGATACGAGCAGTACTTC
CASSSRYEQYF
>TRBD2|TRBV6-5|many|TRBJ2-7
TGTGCCAGCAGTTACCCGGGAGGCGCGGAGCAGTACTTC
CASSYPGGAEQYF
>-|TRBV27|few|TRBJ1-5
TGTGCCAGCAGTTTCTCAGGGGAACAGCCCCAGCATTTT
CASSFSGEQPQHF
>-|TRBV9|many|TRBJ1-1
TGTGCCAGCAGCGTAGATGACGGAGAAGCTTTCTTT
CASSVDDGEAFF